These 21 T cell receptor beta chains share one sample of origin, sequenced in a study of blood T cells in healthy people across ages (dated by TCRdb to 2015 to 2017). Library construction relied on 5' RACE. Sequenced using an Illumina HiSeq 2500. A second 7 to 11 cycle PCR used a sample-barcoded 5' primer and a J-beta primer mix. TCRdb trimmed the raw reads at Q25, called clones with MiXCR and kept productive beta chains. When rows share a CDR3 protein, they turn into one entry using the most common DNA and genes. The sample table holds over 500,000 distinct CDR3 sequences, of which around a quarter were seen once. The top ten clonotypes cover roughly 3.5% of the sample. The sample also formed part of further work on T cells of mothers and their children.

The sequenced material came from blood. The source is a boy aged 2 to 9 in good health.

The V call is TRBV7-6, the J call TRBJ2-1; TRBD2 matches at 11 bases. The CDR3 covers 15 residues. Germline CDR1 SGHVS, CDR2 FNYEAQ. V lost 1 base and J lost 9; bases outside the gene matches: 5. The CDR3 loop reads CASSLGLAGSGEQFF. The CDR3 DNA follows: TGTGCCAGCAGCTTAGGACTAGCGGGATCGGGTGAGCAGTTCTTC.

The chain uses TRBV6-4 and TRBJ1-1; D gene ambiguous. V shed 3 bases and J shed 1 base, with 6 bases lying between them. The CDR3 has 13 amino acids. Germline CDR1 and CDR2: MRHNA and SNTAGT. Here the CDR3 reads CASSEAANTEAFF. For the CDR3, the DNA is TGTGCCAGCAGTGAGGCAGCGAACACTGAAGCTTTCTTT.

This clonotype has more than one count but fewer than ten. The chain links TRBV7-9 to TRBJ2-5, with TRBD2 identical over 11 bases. Germline lookup yields CDR1 SEHNR and CDR2 FQNEAQ (reference sequence). The trim removed 5 bases at V and 4 bases at J, leaving 9 bases unmatched. The CDR3 spans 16 residues. The CDR3 is CASSRTSGRTPETQYF. The CDR3 bases are TGTGCCAGCAGCCGCACTAGCGGGAGAACCCCAGAGACCCAGTACTTC.

The chain combines TRBV6-6 with TRBJ1-2; perhaps TRBD1 as D (6 bases). Per germline, CDR1 MNHNY and CDR2 SVGAGI (reference sequence). The V end was cut by 7 bases, the J end by 5 bases, with 17 bases between. The CDR3 has 14 amino acids. CDR3 in amino acids: CASIATTGFYGYTF. The CDR3 region has the DNA TGTGCCAGCATCGCGACGACAGGATTTTATGGCTACACCTTC.

This clonotype was detected only a few times. The CDR3 nucleotides are TGTGCCATCAGTGCTATCCCGAGGACAGATTCTTACGAGCAGTACTTC. Its translation: CAISAIPRTDSYEQYF. The chain links TRBV10-3 to TRBJ2-7; a possible D gene is TRBD1 (6 bases). Germline values: CDR1 ENHRY, CDR2 SYGVKD. The CDR3 length is 16 residues. V was cut by 4 bases and J by 4 bases, with 20 bases left in between.

The rearrangement joins TRBV29-1 to TRBJ2-4, with 7 nucleotides matching TRBD2. Losses at the gene ends were 7 bases for V and 9 bases for J; bases not matched to a gene: 9. The CDR3 runs 12 residues. The germline V gene has CDR1 SQVTM and CDR2 ANQGSEA. The CDR3 coding sequence is TGCAGCGCTGGACTAGTTCGAGGCATTCAGTACTTC. It is translated as CSAGLVRGIQYF.

The chain has TRBV7-8 and TRBJ2-1, with TRBD2 matching 12 bases. The V gene's germline CDR1 is SGHVS and CDR2 FQNEAQ. With 5 bases clipped from V and 6 bases from J, the junction kept 2 bases outside the gene matches. This CDR3 is built from 14 residues. Here the CDR3 reads CASSGLAGFNEQFF. DNA for the CDR3: TGTGCCAGCAGCGGACTAGCGGGATTCAATGAGCAGTTCTTC.

With regard to this clonotype: A much larger clone lies one base from this, so it may be a read error. J is TRBJ2-2 and V is TRBV18; tentative D call: TRBD1 (6 bases). Germline V gene data show CDR1 as KGHSH and CDR2 as LQKENI. The CDR3 totals 19 residues. The ends were cut back, 0 bases at V and 0 bases at J, with 17 bases in the middle. DNA of the CDR3: TGTGCCAGCTCACCACCCATGGTCAGGGGCCTAACGAACACCGGGGAGCTGTTTTTT. This sequence encodes CASSPPMVRGLTNTGELFF. The full variable domain, rest sourced from reference TRBV18 and TRBJ2-2, is NAGVMQNPRHLVRRRGQEARLRCSPMKGHSHVYWYRQLPEEGLKFMVYLQKENIIDESGMPKERFSAEFPKEGPSILRIQQVVRGDSAAYFCASSPPMVRGLTNTGELFFGEGSRLTVL.

The genes are TRBV11-2 and TRBJ2-2; weak D call: TRBD2 (5 bases). The CDR3 loop spans 17 amino acids. Germline-derived CDR1 and CDR2 are SGHAT and FQNNGV. The ends were cut back, 2 bases at V and 2 bases at J, with 15 bases in the middle. The CDR3 here is CASSLPLSGLNTGELFF. In nucleotides, the CDR3 is TGTGCCAGCAGCTTACCACTATCAGGACTTAACACCGGGGAGCTGTTTTTT.

The chain uses TRBV5-1 and TRBJ2-1; 9 bases line up with TRBD2. The ends lost 2 bases at V and 4 bases at J; junction bases unmatched: 10. The CDR3 contains 17 residues. Germline assignment: CDR1 SGHRS and CDR2 YFSETQ. The CDR3 reads CASSFQGSGRYYNEQFF. CDR3 in DNA: TGCGCCAGCAGCTTCCAGGGTAGCGGGAGATATTACAATGAGCAGTTCTTC.

This clonotype was found once. This CDR3 reads CASSLDSGTTKKYF. The CDR3 region has the DNA TGTGCCAGCAGCTTAGACTCCGGGACAACGAAGAAGTATTTT. V usage is TRBV7-9 and J usage is TRBJ2-3, with D tentatively TRBD1 (6 bases). V was clipped by 1 base and J by 13 bases, with 18 bases between them. Germline assignment: CDR1 SEHNR and CDR2 FQNEAQ (reference sequence). The CDR3 has 14 amino acids.

This clonotype was detected a few times. This chain joins TRBV12-3 or TRBV12-4 and TRBJ2-5; no clear D. The V end was cut by 6 bases, the J end by 4 bases, with 12 bases between. The CDR3 length is 13 residues. The chain's CDR3 is CASSLRLGETQYF. The CDR3, as DNA: TGTGCCAGCAGCTTAAGGTTGGGAGAGACCCAGTACTTC.

The V gene is TRBV5-1, the J gene TRBJ1-2, with 7 bases that match TRBD1. The germline V gene encodes CDR1 SGHRS and CDR2 YFSETQ. V shed 4 bases, J shed 7 bases, and the junction held 7 bases outside the gene matches. CDR3 length: 13 amino acids. The CDR3 DNA sequence: TGCGCCAGCAGCCACAGACAGGGCAGTGGCTACACCTTC. Translation: CASSHRQGSGYTF.

This clonotype showed up many times. The V and J genes are TRBV10-3 and TRBJ2-7; 10 bases are a match to TRBD1. Germline lookup yields CDR1 ENHRY and CDR2 SYGVKD. The trim removed 10 bases at V and 6 bases at J, leaving 6 bases unmatched. The CDR3 is made up of 12 amino acids. Here the CDR3 DNA reads TGTGCCACGGACAGGGGGGGAGGCGAGCAGTACTTC. This encodes CATDRGGGEQYF.

This clonotype appeared a few times. The V call is TRBV29-1, the J call TRBJ2-7; D perhaps matches TRBD2 (7 bases). The germline V gene encodes CDR1 SQVTM and CDR2 ANQGSEA. CDR3 length: 14 amino acids. Trimming cost V 8 bases and J 1 base, with 18 bases left between them. CDR3 in amino acids: CSFTPGGGSYEQYF. The CDR3 DNA reads TGCAGCTTCACTCCGGGGGGCGGATCCTACGAGCAGTACTTC.

This sequence joins TRBV29-1 and TRBJ2-7; weak D call: TRBD2 (6 bases). This CDR3 region has 13 residues. With 4 bases removed from V and 3 bases from J, the gap between germline ends came to 13 bases. The germline CDR1 and CDR2 sequences are SQVTM and ANQGSEA. CDR3: CSVGGAGGYEQYF. DNA for the CDR3: TGCAGCGTTGGTGGGGCCGGGGGCTACGAGCAGTACTTC.

This clonotype was seen more than once but under ten times. The chain is built from TRBV13 and TRBJ1-1, with D unresolved. The ends were cut back, 4 bases at V and 0 bases at J, with 12 bases in the middle. CDR3 size: 15 residues. Germline values: CDR1 PRHDT, CDR2 FYEKMQ (reference sequence). CDR3 sequence: CASSSPQKMNTEAFF. The CDR3 region has the DNA TGTGCCAGCAGCTCCCCACAGAAAATGAACACTGAAGCTTTCTTT.

This clonotype was counted only a few times. J is TRBJ2-1 and V is TRBV7-9; the D is unclear. Trimming cost V 6 bases and J 4 bases, with 16 bases left between them. Per germline, CDR1 SEHNR and CDR2 FQNEAQ (reference sequence). This CDR3 is built from 15 residues. CDR3 protein: CASRWEGTTYNEQFF. DNA of the CDR3: TGTGCCAGCAGGTGGGAAGGAACCACTTACAATGAGCAGTTCTTC.

This clonotype has only one observation. The rearrangement joins TRBV12-3 or TRBV12-4 to TRBJ1-1; TRBD1 matches at 7 bases. The CDR3 length is 14 residues. V gave up 6 bases and J gave up 3 bases; unmatched junction bases: 7. For the CDR3, the DNA is TGTGCCAGCAGCCCCGGACAGGTCCACACTGAAGCTTTCTTT. Protein sequence: CASSPGQVHTEAFF.

A remark on this clonotype: A junction boundary mismatches the germline segment, possibly from a read error. CDR3 bases: TGTGTCAGCAGCGGTTCCCGGGGGGCATACAATGAGCAGTTCTTC. Translating it yields CVSSGSRGAYNEQFF. This rearrangement joins TRBV7-2 to TRBJ2-1; D might be TRBD2 (7 bases). The germline V gene encodes CDR1 SGHTA and CDR2 FQGNSA. The CDR3 covers 15 residues.

This clonotype was recorded a few times. The chain is built from TRBV27 and TRBJ1-2, with D possibly matching TRBD1 (5 bases). Trimming cost V 3 bases and J 9 bases, with 14 bases left between them. The germline V gene has CDR1 MNHEY and CDR2 SMNVEV (reference sequence). The CDR3 has 13 residues. The CDR3 DNA sequence: TGTGCCAGCAGTTTCCTCCGGGGCGGAAGCTACACCTTC. Translated, it gives CASSFLRGGSYTF.